The 20 T cell receptor beta chains given below trace back to one sample, sequenced in a study of shared clonotypes between healthy human individuals (dated by TCRdb to about 2020). Receptor amplification or capture employed the immunoSEQ multiplex PCR assay. The table comes from immuneACCESS by way of TCRdb, which keeps in-frame sequences with V and J called. Part of the clones is missing from these tables; in studies checked, under half for an unresolved V gene and the rest for unknown reasons. The sample includes approximately 1,500,000 clones, with roughly 96% observed a single time. Of the sample, more than 0.9% is held by the ten largest clones. Sample: naive CD4+ T cells sorted from blood. Taken with the paper, the label for cell subset or site translates to: CD45RA+ positively selected. The receptors were sampled from a man aged 25-45 years in good health.

Regarding this clone: The sample carries other DNA sequences with the same CDR3. V and J are TRBV28 and TRBJ1-5; 9 bases are a match to TRBD1. Trimming took 5 bases from V and 2 from J; bases not matched to a gene: 7. Germline assignment: CDR1 MDHEN and CDR2 SYDVKM. The CDR3 has 16 residues. For the CDR3, the DNA is TGTGCCAGCAGTCTCCACAGGGGGCGGGGCAATCAGCCCCAGCATTTT. Protein sequence: CASSLHRGRGNQPQHF.

The chain recombines TRBV7-8 with TRBJ2-5; TRBD2 agrees at 10 bases. With V trimmed by 1 base and J by 7 bases, 6 bases remained unmatched. Germline CDR1 and CDR2: SGHVS and FQNEAQ. The CDR3 extends over 15 amino acids. The CDR3 DNA follows: TGTGCCAGCAGCTTAGGCTCCAGCGGGAGGGGGACCCAGTACTTC. It yields the protein CASSLGSSGRGTQYF.

The rearrangement links TRBV10-3 to TRBJ1-5; D call uncertain. Deletions cut 4 bases from V and 0 bases from J, with 7 bases between. The V gene's germline CDR1 is ENHRY and CDR2 SYGVKD. The CDR3 extends over 14 amino acids. CDR3 sequence (DNA): TGTGCCATCAGTGGAGGAAATAGCAATCAGCCCCAGCATTTT. Residues: CAISGGNSNQPQHF.

The chain recombines TRBV4-1 with TRBJ2-7, with a possible D match to TRBD2 (6 bases). V lost 7 bases, J lost 2 bases, and 21 bases lay in between. CDR1 and CDR2 from the germline V gene are MGHRA and YSYEKL. This CDR3 region has 16 residues. DNA of the CDR3: TGCGCCAGCACCCGAAGAACGGGACTGCCGACCTACGAGCAGTACTTC. Translation gives CASTRRTGLPTYEQYF.

Details on this clone: Other nucleotide sequences from this sample produce the same CDR3. V gene TRBV7-9 combines with J gene TRBJ2-7; unclear D gene. V lost 5 bases, J lost 2 bases, and 7 bases lay in between. Looked up from germline, CDR1 is SEHNR and CDR2 is FQNEAQ (reference sequence). CDR3 length: 12 amino acids. CDR3 protein: CASSLVAYEQYF. CDR3 coding DNA: TGTGCCAGCAGCCTCGTAGCCTACGAGCAGTACTTC.

The rearrangement joins TRBV7-2 to TRBJ2-7, with a possible D match to TRBD2 (5 bases). V was trimmed by 6 bases and J by 5 bases, leaving 17 bases between them. CDR1 is SGHTA, CDR2 FQGNSA, per germline. CDR3 length: 14 amino acids. CDR3 DNA sequence: TGTGCCAGCAGTATCCCGACTAAAACCCACGAGCAGTACTTC. It specifies CASSIPTKTHEQYF.

This rearrangement joins TRBV5-6 to TRBJ2-7, with D possibly called TRBD1 or TRBD2 (6 bases each). This CDR3 has 16 amino acids. Trimming removed 3 bases at V and 0 bases at J, with 16 bases between. CDR1 is SGHDT and CDR2 is YYEEEE in the germline V gene. CDR3 nucleotide sequence: TGTGCCAGCAGCTCCGCGGGACACCAGAGCTCCTACGAGCAGTACTTC. The encoded protein is CASSSAGHQSSYEQYF.

The CDR3 bases are TGTGCCACCAGCAGATCATCGGGGGTTCGGTACGAGCAGTACTTC. It encodes CATSRSSGVRYEQYF. This chain connects TRBV15 to TRBJ2-7; D possibly corresponds to TRBD2 (6 bases). The CDR3 has 15 residues. Germline CDR1 reads LNHNV; CDR2 reads YYDKDF (reference sequence). The V end lost 2 bases, the J end lost 4 bases, and 15 bases lay between the germline ends. The whole variable domain, filled in from reference TRBV15 and TRBJ2-7, reads DAMVIQNPRYQVTQFGKPVTLSCSQTLNHNVMYWYQQKSSQAPKLLFHYYDKDFNNEADTPDNFQSRRPNTSFCFLDIRSPGLGDTAMYLCATSRSSGVRYEQYFGPGTRLTVT.

The CDR3 DNA sequence: TGTGCCAGCAGCTTAGATCGAATAGGGGGGCGAGAGACCCAGTACTTC. Residues: CASSLDRIGGRETQYF. V usage is TRBV7-9 and J usage is TRBJ2-5; TRBD1 or TRBD2 may be the D gene (6 bases each). This CDR3 is 16 amino acids long. Germline loops: CDR1 SEHNR, CDR2 FQNEAQ (reference sequence). V gave up 1 base and J gave up 4 bases, with 16 bases separating them.

This clone was picked up one time. The chain links TRBV2 to TRBJ2-7; 9 bases align to TRBD1. Trimming cost V 6 bases and J 2 bases; bases outside gene matches: 8. This CDR3 region has 15 residues. CDR1 is SNHLY and CDR2 is FYNNEI in the germline V gene. The CDR3 region has the DNA TGTGCCAGCAGACATTCCCGGACAGGGGCCTACGAGCAGTACTTC. It translates to CASRHSRTGAYEQYF.

V is TRBV4-1 and J is TRBJ2-7, with a tentative D call TRBD2 (5 bases). V lost 0 bases and J lost 0, with 18 bases in between. Germline V gene sequence: CDR1 MGHRA, CDR2 YSYEKL. The CDR3 spans 18 residues. The CDR3 reads CASSQDLVRASYSYEQYF. The DNA of the CDR3 is TGCGCCAGCAGCCAAGATCTAGTGCGGGCTTCTTACTCCTACGAGCAGTACTTC.

V and J are TRBV7-9 and TRBJ1-2; a possible D gene is TRBD1 (6 bases). This CDR3 region has 16 residues. The V end lost 4 bases, the J end lost 2 bases, and 17 bases lay between the germline ends. Germline CDR1 is SEHNR and CDR2 is FQNEAQ (reference sequence). This CDR3 reads CASSSLTDRKNYGYTF. CDR3 DNA sequence: TGTGCCAGCAGCTCCTTGACGGACAGAAAAAACTATGGCTACACCTTC.

The V and J genes are TRBV14 and TRBJ2-7; D uncertain. The CDR3 extends over 14 amino acids. Trimming took 0 bases from V and 2 from J, leaving 8 bases between them. CDR1 SGHDN and CDR2 FVKESK come from the germline V gene. CDR3 amino acids: CASSQDPGPYEQYF. CDR3 sequence (DNA): TGTGCCAGCAGCCAAGATCCGGGCCCCTACGAGCAGTACTTC.

V and J are TRBV4-1 and TRBJ1-3, with D hard to call. CDR1 is MGHRA, CDR2 YSYEKL, per germline. Between the trimmed V and J ends, which lost 2 bases and 0 bases, there was a span of 23 bases. The CDR3 is made up of 20 amino acids. The DNA of the CDR3 is TGCGCCAGCAGCCAATTGAATCGGCCGGGGATGATTGACTCTGGAAACACCATATATTTT. This gives the protein CASSQLNRPGMIDSGNTIYF.

The chain couples TRBV6-5 to TRBJ1-4; D unresolved. Germline CDR1 and CDR2: MNHEY and SVGAGI. V lost 0 bases to trimming and J lost 8 bases, with 7 bases between them. CDR3 length equals 13 residues. In DNA form, the CDR3 reads TGTGCCAGCAGTTACTCCCACAAAGAAAAACTGTTTTTT. Its protein is CASSYSHKEKLFF.

This rearrangement joins TRBV7-6 to TRBJ2-1; 14 nucleotides agree with TRBD2. V lost 1 base and J lost 8; bases outside the gene matches: 4. This CDR3 contains 16 residues. Germline V gene lookup returns CDR1 SGHVS and CDR2 FNYEAQ. CDR3 region: CASSLGGTSGSYEQFF. CDR3 nucleotides: TGTGCCAGCAGCTTAGGCGGGACTAGCGGGAGCTATGAGCAGTTCTTC.

The rearrangement uses TRBV5-5 and TRBJ2-5, with D hard to call. The V end lost 0 bases, the J end lost 2 bases, and 8 bases lay between the germline ends. The CDR3 contains 14 residues. Germline CDR1 SGHKS, CDR2 YYEKEE (reference sequence). The CDR3 loop reads CASSLVAAQETQYF. CDR3 coding DNA: TGTGCCAGCAGCTTGGTCGCAGCTCAAGAGACCCAGTACTTC.

This chain uses TRBV10-2 with TRBJ2-7; 10 bases line up with TRBD1. The CDR3 contains 14 residues. J lost 5 bases, V lost 7 bases, and 8 bases had no gene match. Germline CDR1 WSHSY, CDR2 SAAADI. The CDR3 spells CASTLRQGAHEQYF. The CDR3 DNA follows: TGCGCCAGCACCCTTCGACAGGGGGCGCACGAGCAGTACTTC.

The chain has TRBV6-5 and TRBJ1-1, with D perhaps matching TRBD1 (5 bases). Germline V gives CDR1 MNHEY, CDR2 SVGAGI. The V end was cut by 4 bases, the J end by 3 bases, with 12 bases between. The CDR3 has 14 residues. The CDR3 DNA is TGTGCCAGCAGTTGGCTAAGGGGCTACACTGAAGCTTTCTTT. The encoded protein is CASSWLRGYTEAFF.

The chain uses TRBV14 and TRBJ2-7; no clear D. Germline V gives CDR1 SGHDN, CDR2 FVKESK. CDR3 length equals 13 residues. The V end was cut by 3 bases, the J end by 3 bases, with 9 bases between. CDR3 coding DNA: TGTGCCAGCAGCCAGAGTCTATTCTACGAGCAGTACTTC. It specifies CASSQSLFYEQYF.